A single sample is the source of the 10 T cell receptor beta chains below, sequenced in a study of blood T cell repertoires in COVID-19. The assay was immunoSEQ multiplex PCR, and TCRdb's table has in-frame clones only and misses some. The sample includes approximately 25,000 clones, approximately 90% seen only once; the top ten take approximately 30%. Sequenced: peripheral blood. These receptors all stem from a man in his 70s with active COVID-19.

The count of this clone is one. The chain uses TRBV12-3 or TRBV12-4 and TRBJ1-2; D uncertain. The length of the CDR3 is 13 residues. V was pared by 7 bases and J by 7 bases, with 16 bases between. This chain's CDR3 is CASTFSQISGYTF. In nucleotides, the CDR3 is TGTGCCAGCACCTTTTCCCAGATCTCTGGCTACACCTTC.

The chain links TRBV12-3 or TRBV12-4 to TRBJ1-2; D is uncertain. The ends were cut back, 3 bases at V and 2 bases at J, with 4 bases in the middle. CDR3 length: 12 residues. The CDR3, as DNA: TGTGCCAGCAGTTTGGAGAACTATGGCTACACCTTC. Its translation: CASSLENYGYTF.

The chain combines TRBV28 with TRBJ1-2; possible D gene TRBD1, 5 bases. The V gene's germline CDR1 is MDHEN and CDR2 SYDVKM. This CDR3 contains 15 residues. Trimming shortened V by 8 bases and J by 1 base, and 17 bases separated the two germline ends. The CDR3 sequence: CASSSAGQLNYGYTF. The CDR3 nucleotides read TGTGCCAGCTCTTCGGCAGGGCAGCTTAACTATGGCTACACCTTC.

The V gene is TRBV5-4, the J gene TRBJ2-2, with 12 positions matching TRBD2. Germline CDR1 and CDR2: SGHNT and YYREEE (reference sequence). Unmatched junction bases numbered 9, after V lost 4 bases and J lost 5 bases. CDR3 length: 17 residues. The CDR3 DNA follows: TGTGCCAGCAGCCCCGGGGGAGGGACTAGCGGGACCGGGGAGCTGTTTTTT. Encoded protein: CASSPGGGTSGTGELFF.

This chain connects TRBV27 to TRBJ2-5; D uncertain. Trimming removed 0 bases at V and 0 bases at J, with 5 bases between. The CDR3 totals 14 residues. The germline V gene encodes CDR1 MNHEY and CDR2 SMNVEV (reference sequence). The CDR3 protein is CASSLSADQETQYF. The CDR3 DNA follows: TGTGCCAGCAGTTTATCGGCAGACCAAGAGACCCAGTACTTC.

This chain links TRBV27 with TRBJ1-5, with 7 bases matching TRBD1. V shed 6 bases and J 4 bases; nucleotides not matched to a gene: 3. This CDR3 region has 13 residues. Germline V lookup: CDR1 MNHEY, CDR2 SMNVEV (reference sequence). In DNA form, the CDR3 reads TGTGCCAGCAGGACAGGGCGGAATCAGCCCCAGCATTTT. Residues: CASRTGRNQPQHF.

The chain carries TRBV4-2 and TRBJ2-1; 9 positions agree with TRBD2. After removal of 0 bases from V and 6 bases from J, the junction contained 9 bases not matched to a gene. There are 17 residues in the CDR3. From germline, CDR1 is LGHNA and CDR2 YNFKEQ. This chain's CDR3 is CASSQDRGGGGFNEQFF. In DNA, the CDR3 is TGTGCCAGCAGCCAAGATCGGGGCGGGGGGGGTTTCAATGAGCAGTTCTTC.

This clone was detected only once. The chain links TRBV2 to TRBJ1-5, with 7 bases lining up with TRBD1. The V gene end was trimmed by 6 bases and the J gene end by 0 bases; junction bases not matched to a gene: 5. There are 15 residues in the CDR3. The germline V gene has CDR1 SNHLY and CDR2 FYNNEI. The chain's CDR3 is CASREQGHSNQPQHF. The CDR3 DNA follows: TGTGCCAGCAGGGAACAGGGGCATAGCAATCAGCCCCAGCATTTT.

This sequence joins TRBV15 and TRBJ2-1; the D gene is possibly TRBD2 (6 bases). The germline V gene encodes CDR1 LNHNV and CDR2 YYDKDF (reference sequence). The V end lost 0 bases, the J end lost 10 bases, and 10 bases lay between the germline ends. CDR3 length: 13 residues. The CDR3 spells CATSRDKEGEQFF. DNA of the CDR3: TGTGCCACCAGCAGAGATAAGGAGGGCGAGCAGTTCTTC.

Only one count was recorded for this clone. This chain uses TRBV5-5 with TRBJ2-2; 10 positions agree with TRBD1. J gave up 5 bases and V 0 bases, and 1 base lay outside the gene matches. This CDR3 region has 15 residues. Germline CDR1 SGHKS, CDR2 YYEKEE (reference sequence). CDR3 DNA: TGTGCCAGCAGCTTGGCGGGACAGGGGACCGGGGAGCTGTTTTTT. Protein sequence: CASSLAGQGTGELFF.